This T cell receptor (beta chain) derives from a study of ipilimumab plus nivolumab after autologous stem cell transplantation. For the study at large: Patients received a median of roughly five ipilimumab and roughly 8 nivolumab doses. Regarding the study as a whole: The authors say TCR, Treg and microbiome findings warrant further study.

Patients got ipilimumab 1 mg/kg beginning 14 to 28 days post-transplant. Dosing: nivolumab 3 mg/kg IV, weeks 1, 4, 7, 10, then every two weeks to week 26. This CDR3 contains 15 residues. V was cut by 0 bases and J by 5 bases, with 14 bases left in between. Germline CDR1 is SGHRS and CDR2 is YFSETQ. Worth noting for this clone: The target antigen is unknown.

Measured with immunoSEQ multiplex PCR; TCRdb has only the in-frame clones, and not every one. The top ten clones hold more than 20% of a sample with about 22,000 clones, roughly 74% of them seen once. The input for sequencing was PBMCs, taken in a trial of ipilimumab plus nivolumab as post-transplant consolidation. This chain joins TRBV5-1 and TRBJ1-1, with D hard to call. The sequence was obtained from a male donor with diffuse large B-cell lymphoma. CDR3 DNA: TGCGCCAGCAGCTTGGGTAACTCCCCGATTACTGAAGCTTTCTTT. The encoded protein is CASSLGNSPITEAFF.